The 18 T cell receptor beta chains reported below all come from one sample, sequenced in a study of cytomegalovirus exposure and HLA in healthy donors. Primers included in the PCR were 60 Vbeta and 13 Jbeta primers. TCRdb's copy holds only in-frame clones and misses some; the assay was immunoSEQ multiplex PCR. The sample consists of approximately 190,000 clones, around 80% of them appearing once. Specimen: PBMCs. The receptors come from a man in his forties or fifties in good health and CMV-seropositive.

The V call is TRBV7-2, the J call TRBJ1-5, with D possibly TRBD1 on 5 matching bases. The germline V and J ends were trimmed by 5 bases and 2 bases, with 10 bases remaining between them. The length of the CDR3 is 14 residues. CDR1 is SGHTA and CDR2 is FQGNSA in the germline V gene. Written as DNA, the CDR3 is TGTGCCAGCAGCACCAGGGAGGGCAATCAGCCCCAGCATTTT. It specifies CASSTREGNQPQHF. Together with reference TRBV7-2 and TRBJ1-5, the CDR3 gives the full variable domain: GAGVSQSPSNKVTEKGKDVELRCDPISGHTALYWYRQSLGQGLEFLIYFQGNSAPDKSGLPSDRFSAERTGGSVSTLTIQRTQQEDSAVYLCASSTREGNQPQHFGDGTRLSIL.

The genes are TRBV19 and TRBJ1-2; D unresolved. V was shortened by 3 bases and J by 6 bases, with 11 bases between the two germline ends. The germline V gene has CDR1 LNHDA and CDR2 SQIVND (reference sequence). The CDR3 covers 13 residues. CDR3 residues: CASSMAGRDGYTF. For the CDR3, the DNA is TGTGCCAGTAGTATGGCTGGCCGGGATGGCTACACCTTC.

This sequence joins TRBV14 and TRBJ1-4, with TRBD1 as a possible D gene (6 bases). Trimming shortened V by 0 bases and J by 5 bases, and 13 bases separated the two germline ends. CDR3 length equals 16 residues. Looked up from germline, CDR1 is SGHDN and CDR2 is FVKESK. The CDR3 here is CASSQEGQRANEKLFF. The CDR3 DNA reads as TGTGCCAGCAGCCAAGAAGGACAGCGAGCGAATGAAAAACTGTTTTTT.

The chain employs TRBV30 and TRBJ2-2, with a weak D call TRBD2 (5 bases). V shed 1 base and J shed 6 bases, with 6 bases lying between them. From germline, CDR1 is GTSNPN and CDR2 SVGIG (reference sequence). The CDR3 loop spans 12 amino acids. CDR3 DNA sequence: TGTGCCTGGAGTGGGACTGCCGGGGAGCTGTTTTTT. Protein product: CAWSGTAGELFF.

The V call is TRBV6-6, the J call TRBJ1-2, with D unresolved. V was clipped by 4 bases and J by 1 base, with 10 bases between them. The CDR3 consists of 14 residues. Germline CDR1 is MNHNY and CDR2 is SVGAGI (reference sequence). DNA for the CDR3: TGTGCCAGCAGTTGGGAGCGGCGTAACTATGGCTACACCTTC. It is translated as CASSWERRNYGYTF.

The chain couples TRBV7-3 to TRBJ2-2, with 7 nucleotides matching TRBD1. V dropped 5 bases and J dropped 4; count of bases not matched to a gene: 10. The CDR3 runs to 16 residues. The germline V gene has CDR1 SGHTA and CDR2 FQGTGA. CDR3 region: CASSLEGASSTGELFF. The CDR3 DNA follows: TGTGCCAGCAGCCTAGAGGGGGCATCAAGCACCGGGGAGCTGTTTTTT.

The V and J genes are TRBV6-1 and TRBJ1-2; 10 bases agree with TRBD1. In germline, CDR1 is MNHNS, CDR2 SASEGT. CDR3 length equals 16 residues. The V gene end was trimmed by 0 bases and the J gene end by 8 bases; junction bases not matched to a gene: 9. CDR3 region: CASSEAWTGGNRGYTF. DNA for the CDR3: TGTGCCAGCAGTGAAGCGTGGACAGGGGGGAATCGCGGCTACACCTTC.

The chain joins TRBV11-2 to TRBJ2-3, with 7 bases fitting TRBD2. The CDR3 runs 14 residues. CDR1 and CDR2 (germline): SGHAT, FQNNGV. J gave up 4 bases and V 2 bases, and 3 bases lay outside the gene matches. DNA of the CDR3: TGTGCCAGCAGCTTAACTGGGGGGGCAGATACGCAGTATTTT. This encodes CASSLTGGADTQYF.

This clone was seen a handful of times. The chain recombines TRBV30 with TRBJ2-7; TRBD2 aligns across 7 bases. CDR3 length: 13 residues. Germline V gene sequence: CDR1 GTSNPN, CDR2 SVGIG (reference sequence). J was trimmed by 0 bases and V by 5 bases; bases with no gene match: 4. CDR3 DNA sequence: TGTGCCTGGGGACTAGGAGTCTCCTACGAGCAGTACTTC. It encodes CAWGLGVSYEQYF.

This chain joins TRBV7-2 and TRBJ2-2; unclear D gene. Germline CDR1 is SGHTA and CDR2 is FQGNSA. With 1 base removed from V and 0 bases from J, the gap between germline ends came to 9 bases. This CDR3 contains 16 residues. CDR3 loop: CASSLGSFANTGELFF. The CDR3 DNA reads TGTGCCAGCAGCTTAGGCAGTTTCGCGAACACCGGGGAGCTGTTTTTT.

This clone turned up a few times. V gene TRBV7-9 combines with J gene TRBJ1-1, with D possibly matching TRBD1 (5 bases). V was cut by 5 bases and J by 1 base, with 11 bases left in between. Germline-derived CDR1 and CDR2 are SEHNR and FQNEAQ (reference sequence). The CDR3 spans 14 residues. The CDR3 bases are TGTGCCAGCAGCATCCCGGGGGGGAACACTGAAGCTTTCTTT. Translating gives CASSIPGGNTEAFF.

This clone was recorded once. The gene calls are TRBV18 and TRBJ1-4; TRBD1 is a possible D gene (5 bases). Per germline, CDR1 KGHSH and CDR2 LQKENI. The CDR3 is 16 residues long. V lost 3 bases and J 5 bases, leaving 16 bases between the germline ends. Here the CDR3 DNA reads TGTGCCAGCTCACCGTCCCAGGGCAAGAGGAATGAAAAACTGTTTTTT. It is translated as CASSPSQGKRNEKLFF.

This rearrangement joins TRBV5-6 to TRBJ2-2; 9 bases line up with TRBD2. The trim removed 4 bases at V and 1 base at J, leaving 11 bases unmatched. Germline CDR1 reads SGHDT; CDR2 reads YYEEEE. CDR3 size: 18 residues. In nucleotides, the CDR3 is TGTGCCAGCAGCCCCAAGTTGCGGGGGGGGTTGAACACCGGGGAGCTGTTTTTT. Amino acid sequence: CASSPKLRGGLNTGELFF.

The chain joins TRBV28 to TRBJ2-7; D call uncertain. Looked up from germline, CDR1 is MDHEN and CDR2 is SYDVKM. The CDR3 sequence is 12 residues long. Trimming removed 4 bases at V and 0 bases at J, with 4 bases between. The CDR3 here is CASSYSSYEQYF. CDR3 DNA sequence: TGTGCCAGCAGTTACAGCTCCTACGAGCAGTACTTC.

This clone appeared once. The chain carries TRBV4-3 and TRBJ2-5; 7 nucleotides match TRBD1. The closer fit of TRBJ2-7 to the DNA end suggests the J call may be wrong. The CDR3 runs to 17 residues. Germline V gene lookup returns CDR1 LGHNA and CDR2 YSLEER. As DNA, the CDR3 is TGCGCCAGCAGCCAAGGGCCACAGGGGCGTCGTGCCTACGAGCAGTACTTC. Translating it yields CASSQGPQGRRAYEQYF.

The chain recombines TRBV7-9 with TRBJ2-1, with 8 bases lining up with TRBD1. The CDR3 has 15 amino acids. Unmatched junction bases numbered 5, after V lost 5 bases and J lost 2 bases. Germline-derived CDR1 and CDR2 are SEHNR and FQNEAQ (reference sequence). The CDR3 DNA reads TGTGCCAGCAGCCCGACAGGGGTGGCCTACAATGAGCAGTTCTTC. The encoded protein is CASSPTGVAYNEQFF.

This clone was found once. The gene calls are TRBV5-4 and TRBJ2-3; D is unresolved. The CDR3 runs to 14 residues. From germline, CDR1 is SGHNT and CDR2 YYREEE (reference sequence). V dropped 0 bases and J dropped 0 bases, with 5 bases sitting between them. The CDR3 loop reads CASSLGVSTDTQYF. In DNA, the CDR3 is TGTGCCAGCAGCTTGGGAGTCAGCACAGATACGCAGTATTTT.

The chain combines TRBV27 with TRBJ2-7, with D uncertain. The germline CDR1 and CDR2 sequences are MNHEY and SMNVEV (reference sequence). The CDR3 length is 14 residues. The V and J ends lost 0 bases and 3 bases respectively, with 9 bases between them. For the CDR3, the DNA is TGTGCCAGCAGTTTATCGGTTAGCAACTACGAGCAGTACTTC. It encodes CASSLSVSNYEQYF.